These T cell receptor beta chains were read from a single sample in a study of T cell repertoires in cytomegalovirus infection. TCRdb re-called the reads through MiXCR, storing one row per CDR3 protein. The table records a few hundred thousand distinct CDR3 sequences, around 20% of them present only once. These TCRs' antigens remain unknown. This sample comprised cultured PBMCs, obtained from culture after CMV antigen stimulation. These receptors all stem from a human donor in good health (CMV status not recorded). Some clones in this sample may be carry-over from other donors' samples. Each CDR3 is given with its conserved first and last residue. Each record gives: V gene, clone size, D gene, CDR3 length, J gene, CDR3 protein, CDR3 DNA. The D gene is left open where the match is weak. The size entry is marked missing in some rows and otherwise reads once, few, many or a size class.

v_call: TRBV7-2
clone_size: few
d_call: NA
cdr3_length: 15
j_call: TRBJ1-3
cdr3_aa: CASSLERSSGNTIYF
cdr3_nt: TGTGCCAGCAGCTTAGAACGAAGCTCTGGAAACACCATATATTTT

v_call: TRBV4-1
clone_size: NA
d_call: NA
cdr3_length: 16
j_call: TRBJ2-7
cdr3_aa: CASSQESTRGSYEQYF
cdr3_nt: TGCGCCAGCAGCCAAGAGAGTACGCGGGGCTCCTACGAGCAGTACTTC

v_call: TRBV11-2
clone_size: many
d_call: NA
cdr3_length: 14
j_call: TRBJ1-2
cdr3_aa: CASRITGGGYGYTF
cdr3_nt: TGTGCCAGCCGCATCACGGGGGGAGGCTATGGCTACACCTTC

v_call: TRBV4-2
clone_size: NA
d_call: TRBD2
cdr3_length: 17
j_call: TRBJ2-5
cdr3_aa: CASSQGLAGGNQETQYF
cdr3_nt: TGTGCCAGCAGCCAAGGACTAGCGGGAGGTAACCAAGAGACCCAGTACTTC

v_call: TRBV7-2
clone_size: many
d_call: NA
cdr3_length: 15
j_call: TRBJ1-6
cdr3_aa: CASSLSMGVNSPLHF
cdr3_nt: TGTGCCAGCAGCTTATCGATGGGGGTTAATTCACCCCTCCACTTT

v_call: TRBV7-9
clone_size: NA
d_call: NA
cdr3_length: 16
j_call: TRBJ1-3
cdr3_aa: CASSRTGRSSGNTIYF
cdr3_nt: TGTGCCAGCAGCAGAACGGGACGGAGCTCTGGAAACACCATATATTTT

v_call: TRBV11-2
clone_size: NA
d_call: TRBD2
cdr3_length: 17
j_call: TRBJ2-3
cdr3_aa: CASSFRSGRADTDTQYF
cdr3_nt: TGTGCCAGCAGCTTTAGGAGCGGGAGGGCCGATACAGATACGCAGTATTTT

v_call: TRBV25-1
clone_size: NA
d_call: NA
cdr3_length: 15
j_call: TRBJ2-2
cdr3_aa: CASRAGQPEPGELFF
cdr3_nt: TGTGCCAGCAGGGCGGGACAGCCAGAACCGGGGGAGCTGTTTTTT

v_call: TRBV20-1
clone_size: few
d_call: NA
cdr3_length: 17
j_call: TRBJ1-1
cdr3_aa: CSARDTLGRTKDRKAFF
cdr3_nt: TGCAGTGCTAGAGACACCCTCGGACGGACGAAGGATAGGAAAGCTTTCTTT

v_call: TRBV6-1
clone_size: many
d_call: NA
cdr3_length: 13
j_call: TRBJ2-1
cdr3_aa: CASIFVGGNEQFF
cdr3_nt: TGTGCCAGCATCTTTGTGGGTGGCAATGAGCAGTTCTTC

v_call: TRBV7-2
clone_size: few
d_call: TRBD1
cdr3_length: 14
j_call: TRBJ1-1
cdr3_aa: CASSFPTGATEAFF
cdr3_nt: TGTGCCAGCAGCTTCCCAACAGGGGCAACTGAAGCTTTCTTT

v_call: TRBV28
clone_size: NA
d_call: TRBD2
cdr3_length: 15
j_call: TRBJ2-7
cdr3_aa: CASSLRLAGGHEQYF
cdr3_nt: TGTGCCAGCAGCTTGAGACTAGCGGGAGGCCACGAGCAGTACTTC

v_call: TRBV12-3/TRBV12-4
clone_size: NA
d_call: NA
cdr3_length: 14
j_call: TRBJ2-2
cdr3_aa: CASSTDRNTGELFF
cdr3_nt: TGTGCCAGCAGCACCGACAGGAACACCGGGGAGCTGTTTTTT

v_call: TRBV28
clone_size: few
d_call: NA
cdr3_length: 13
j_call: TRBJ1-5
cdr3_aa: CASSFGQTQPQHF
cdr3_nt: TGTGCCAGCAGTTTTGGCCAGACCCAGCCCCAGCATTTT

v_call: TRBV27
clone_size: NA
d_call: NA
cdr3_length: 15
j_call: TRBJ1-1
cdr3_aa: CASSLQGPSNTEAFF
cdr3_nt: TGTGCCAGCAGTTTGCAGGGCCCTTCGAACACTGAAGCTTTCTTT

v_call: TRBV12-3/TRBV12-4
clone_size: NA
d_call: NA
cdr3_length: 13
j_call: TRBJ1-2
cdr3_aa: CASSPGVLYGYTF
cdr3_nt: TGTGCCAGCAGTCCGGGAGTTCTCTATGGCTACACCTTC

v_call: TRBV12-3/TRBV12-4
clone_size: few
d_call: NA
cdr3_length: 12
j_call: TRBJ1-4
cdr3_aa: CASTMQGEKLFF
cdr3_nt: TGTGCCAGCACAATGCAAGGTGAAAAACTGTTTTTT

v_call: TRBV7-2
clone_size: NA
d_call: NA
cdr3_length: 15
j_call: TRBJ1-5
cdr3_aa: CASSLASTGNQPQHF
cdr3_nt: TGTGCCAGCAGCTTAGCCTCGACGGGGAATCAGCCCCAGCATTTT

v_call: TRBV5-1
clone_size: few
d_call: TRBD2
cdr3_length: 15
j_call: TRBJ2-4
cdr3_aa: CASSDSTSGNSIQYF
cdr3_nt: TGCGCCAGCAGCGATTCGACTAGCGGGAATTCCATTCAGTACTTC

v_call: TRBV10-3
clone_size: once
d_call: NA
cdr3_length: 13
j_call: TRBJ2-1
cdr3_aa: CAISGTANNEQFF
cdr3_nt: TGTGCCATCAGTGGCACAGCCAACAATGAGCAGTTCTTC

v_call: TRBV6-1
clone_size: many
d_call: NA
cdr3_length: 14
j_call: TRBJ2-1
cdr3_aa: CASSEGMEGSAQFF
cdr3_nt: TGTGCCAGCAGTGAAGGGATGGAGGGCAGCGCGCAGTTCTTC

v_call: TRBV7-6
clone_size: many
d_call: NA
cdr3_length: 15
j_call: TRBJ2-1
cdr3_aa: CASSLSISRANEQFF
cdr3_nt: TGTGCCAGCAGCTTATCAATCTCGAGGGCGAATGAGCAGTTCTTC

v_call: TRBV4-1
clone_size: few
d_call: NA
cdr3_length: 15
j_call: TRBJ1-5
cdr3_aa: CASSQEHLGGQPQHF
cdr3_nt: TGCGCCAGCAGCCAAGAGCATTTAGGGGGTCAGCCCCAGCATTTT

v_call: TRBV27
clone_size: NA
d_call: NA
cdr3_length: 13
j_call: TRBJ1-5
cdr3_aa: CASKRAGNQPQHF
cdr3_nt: TGTGCCAGCAAGAGGGCGGGCAATCAGCCCCAGCATTTT

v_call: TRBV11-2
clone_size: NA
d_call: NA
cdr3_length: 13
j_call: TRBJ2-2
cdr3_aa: CASAAGNTGELFF
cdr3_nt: TGTGCCAGCGCAGCGGGGAACACCGGGGAGCTGTTTTTT

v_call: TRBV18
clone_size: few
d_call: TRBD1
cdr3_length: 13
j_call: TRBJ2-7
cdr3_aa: CASSSGQPSEQYF
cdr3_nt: TGTGCCAGCTCGTCGGGACAGCCTAGCGAGCAGTACTTC

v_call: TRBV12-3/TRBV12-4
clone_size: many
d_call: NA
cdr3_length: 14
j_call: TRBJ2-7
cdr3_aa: CASSLSGVEVEQYF
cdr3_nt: TGTGCCAGCAGTTTATCGGGAGTGGAAGTTGAGCAGTACTTC

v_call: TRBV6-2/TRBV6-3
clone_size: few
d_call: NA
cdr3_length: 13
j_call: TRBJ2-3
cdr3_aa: CATLTTITDTQYF
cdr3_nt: TGTGCCACCCTCACCACCATCACAGATACGCAGTATTTT

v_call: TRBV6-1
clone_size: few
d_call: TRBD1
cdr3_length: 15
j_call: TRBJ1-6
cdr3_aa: CASSALGTGNSPLHF
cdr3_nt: TGTGCCAGCAGTGCGCTCGGGACAGGGAATTCACCCCTCCACTTT

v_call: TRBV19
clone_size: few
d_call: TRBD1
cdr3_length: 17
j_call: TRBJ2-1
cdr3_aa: CASSLIRGTTTYNEQFF
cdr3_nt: TGTGCCAGTAGCCTGATCAGGGGGACAACTACCTACAATGAGCAGTTCTTC

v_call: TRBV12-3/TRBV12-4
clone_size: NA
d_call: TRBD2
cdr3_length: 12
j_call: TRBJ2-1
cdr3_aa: CASSFREVHPFF
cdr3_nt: TGTGCCAGCAGTTTTCGGGAGGTCCATCCGTTCTTC

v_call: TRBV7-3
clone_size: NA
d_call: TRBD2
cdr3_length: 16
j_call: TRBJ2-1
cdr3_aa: CASSLRLAGGLSEQFF
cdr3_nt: TGTGCCAGCAGCTTAAGGCTAGCGGGAGGGCTTTCTGAGCAGTTCTTC

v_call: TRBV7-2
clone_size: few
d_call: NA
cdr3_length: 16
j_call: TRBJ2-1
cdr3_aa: CASSPVAWTSPNEQFF
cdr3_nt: TGTGCCAGCAGCCCCGTTGCGTGGACCTCACCCAATGAGCAGTTCTTC

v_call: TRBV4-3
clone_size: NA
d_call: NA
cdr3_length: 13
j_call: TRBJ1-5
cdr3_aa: CASSQDISQPQHF
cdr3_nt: TGCGCCAGCAGCCAAGATATATCTCAGCCCCAGCATTTT

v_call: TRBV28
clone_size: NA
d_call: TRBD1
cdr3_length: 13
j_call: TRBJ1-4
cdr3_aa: CASSLGQDEKLFF
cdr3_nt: TGTGCCAGCAGCCTGGGACAGGATGAAAAACTGTTTTTT

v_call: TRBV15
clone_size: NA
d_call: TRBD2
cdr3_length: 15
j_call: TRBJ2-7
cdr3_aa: CATSRAGTSAYEQYF
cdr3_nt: TGTGCCACCAGCAGAGCTGGGACTAGCGCCTACGAGCAGTACTTC

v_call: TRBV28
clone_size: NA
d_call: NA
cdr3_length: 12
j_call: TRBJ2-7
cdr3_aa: CATLRGGEEQYF
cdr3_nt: TGTGCCACCCTCAGGGGGGGTGAAGAGCAGTACTTC

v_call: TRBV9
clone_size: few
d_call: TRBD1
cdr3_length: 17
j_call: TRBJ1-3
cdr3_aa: CASSVVEGQGSGNTIYF
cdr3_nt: TGTGCCAGCAGCGTAGTCGAGGGACAGGGCTCTGGAAACACCATATATTTT

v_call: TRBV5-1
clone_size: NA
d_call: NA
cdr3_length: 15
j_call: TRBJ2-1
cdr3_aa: CASSFLRGTYNEQFF
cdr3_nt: TGCGCCAGCAGCTTTCTGAGGGGGACCTACAATGAGCAGTTCTTC

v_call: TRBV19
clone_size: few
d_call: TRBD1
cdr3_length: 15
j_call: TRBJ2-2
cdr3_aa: CASSMGQVSTGELFF
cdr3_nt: TGTGCCAGTAGTATGGGACAGGTCAGCACCGGGGAGCTGTTTTTT

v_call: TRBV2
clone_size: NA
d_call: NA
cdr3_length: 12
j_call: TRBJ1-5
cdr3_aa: CASSDDNQPQHF
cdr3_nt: TGTGCCAGCAGTGATGATAATCAGCCCCAGCATTTT

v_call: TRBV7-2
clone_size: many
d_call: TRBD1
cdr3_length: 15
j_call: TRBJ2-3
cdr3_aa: CASSLRQGVADTQYF
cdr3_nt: TGTGCCAGCAGCTTAAGGCAGGGGGTGGCAGATACGCAGTATTTT

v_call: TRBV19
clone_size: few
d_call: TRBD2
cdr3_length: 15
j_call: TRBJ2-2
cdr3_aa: CVPLLAGGRVGELFF
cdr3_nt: TGTGTGCCCTTACTAGCGGGAGGACGCGTCGGGGAGCTGTTTTTT

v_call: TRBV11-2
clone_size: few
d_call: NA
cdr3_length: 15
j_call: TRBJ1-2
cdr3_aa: CASSLGGSFGDGYTF
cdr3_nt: TGTGCCAGCAGCTTAGGAGGGAGTTTCGGTGATGGCTACACCTTC

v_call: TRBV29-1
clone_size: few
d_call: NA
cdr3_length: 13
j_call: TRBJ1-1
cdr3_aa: CSVRGGINTEAFF
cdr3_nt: TGCAGCGTCCGCGGGGGAATAAACACTGAAGCTTTCTTT

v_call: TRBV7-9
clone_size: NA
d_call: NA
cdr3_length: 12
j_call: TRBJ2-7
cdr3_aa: CASSLVPFEQYF
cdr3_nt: TGTGCCAGCAGCTTAGTGCCCTTCGAGCAGTACTTC

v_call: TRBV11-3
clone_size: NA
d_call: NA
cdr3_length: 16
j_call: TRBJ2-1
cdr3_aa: CASSRAPGPRVNEQFF
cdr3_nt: TGTGCCAGCAGCCGCGCCCCGGGGCCCAGGGTTAATGAGCAGTTCTTC

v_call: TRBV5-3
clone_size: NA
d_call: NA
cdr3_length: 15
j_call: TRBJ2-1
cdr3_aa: CASSLLGFTVNEQFF
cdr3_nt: TGTGCCAGCAGCTTGCTGGGGTTTACCGTGAATGAGCAGTTCTTC

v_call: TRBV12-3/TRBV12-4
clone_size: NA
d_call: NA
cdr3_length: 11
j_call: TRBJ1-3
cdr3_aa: CASRSGNTIYF
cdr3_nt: TGTGCCAGCAGATCTGGAAACACCATATATTTT

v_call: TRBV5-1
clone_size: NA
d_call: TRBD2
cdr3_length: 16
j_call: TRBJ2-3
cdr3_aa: CASSLGIAGDLDTQYF
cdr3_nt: TGCGCCAGCAGCTTGGGGATAGCGGGAGATCTGGATACGCAGTATTTT

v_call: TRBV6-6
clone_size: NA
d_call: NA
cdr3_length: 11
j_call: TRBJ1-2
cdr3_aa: CASSRTGSYTF
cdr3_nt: TGTGCCAGCAGTCGCACAGGGAGCTACACCTTC

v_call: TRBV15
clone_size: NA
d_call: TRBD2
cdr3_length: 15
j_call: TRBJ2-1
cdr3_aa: CATSDLGTTFGEQFF
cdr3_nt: TGTGCCACCAGCGATTTAGGGACTACCTTCGGGGAGCAGTTCTTC

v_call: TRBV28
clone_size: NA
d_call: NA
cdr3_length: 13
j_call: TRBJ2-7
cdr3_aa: CATMPGITYEQYF
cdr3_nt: TGTGCCACCATGCCAGGGATCACCTACGAGCAGTACTTC

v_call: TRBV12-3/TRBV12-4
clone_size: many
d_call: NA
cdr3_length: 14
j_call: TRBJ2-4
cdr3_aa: CASSLNPAKNIQYF
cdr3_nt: TGTGCCAGCAGTTTAAATCCAGCCAAAAACATTCAGTACTTC

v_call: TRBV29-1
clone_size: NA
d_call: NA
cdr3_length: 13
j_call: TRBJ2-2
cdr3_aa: CSAKLADTGELFF
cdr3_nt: TGCAGCGCCAAGTTGGCGGATACCGGGGAGCTGTTTTTT

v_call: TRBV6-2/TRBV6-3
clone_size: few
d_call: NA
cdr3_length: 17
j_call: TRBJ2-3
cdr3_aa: CASSYPSSRSRTDTQYF
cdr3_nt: TGTGCCAGCAGTTACCCGTCTAGCAGATCTCGCACAGATACGCAGTATTTT

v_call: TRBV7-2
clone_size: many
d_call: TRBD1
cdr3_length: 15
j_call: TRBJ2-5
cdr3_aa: CASSTGTGVSKTQYF
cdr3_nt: TGTGCCAGCAGTACCGGGACAGGGGTTTCGAAGACCCAGTACTTC